This is a list of T cell receptor beta chains from one sample in a study of shared clonotypes between healthy human individuals. Measured with immunoSEQ multiplex PCR; TCRdb has only the in-frame clones, and not every one. The sample includes fewer than 400,000 clones, around 67% of them seen just once. The sequenced sample was memory CD4+ T cells sorted from blood. The receptors come from a young man in good health. Both conserved end residues are part of each CDR3. Each record gives: CDR3 protein, CDR3 DNA, V gene, D gene, J gene, clone size. A D gene is named only where the DNA matches it firmly. Clone size is not always given. Where it is, it says once, few, many or a class for expanded clones.

CDR3 protein: CATAGAPTGELFF
CDR3 DNA: TGTGCCACGGCCGGGGCCCCCACCGGGGAGCTGTTTTTT
V gene: TRBV11-2
D gene: -
J gene: TRBJ2-2
clone size: once

CDR3 protein: CSVVPQAGEQYF
CDR3 DNA: TGCAGCGTTGTTCCCCAAGCGGGCGAGCAGTACTTC
V gene: TRBV29-1
D gene: -
J gene: TRBJ2-7
clone size: -

CDR3 protein: CSARDSDPYEQYF
CDR3 DNA: TGCAGCGCCCGGGACAGTGACCCCTACGAGCAGTACTTC
V gene: TRBV29-1
D gene: TRBD1
J gene: TRBJ2-7
clone size: -

CDR3 protein: CASSSVSQGGNTEAFF
CDR3 DNA: TGTGCCAGCAGCTCAGTATCACAGGGAGGGAACACTGAAGCTTTCTTT
V gene: TRBV5-6
D gene: -
J gene: TRBJ1-1
clone size: -

CDR3 protein: CASSQDRGSGGYTF
CDR3 DNA: TGTGCCAGCAGCCAAGATCGCGGGTCGGGCGGCTACACCTTC
V gene: TRBV4-2
D gene: -
J gene: TRBJ1-2
clone size: -

CDR3 protein: CATGQGVGNQPQHF
CDR3 DNA: TGTGCCACCGGACAGGGGGTGGGCAATCAGCCCCAGCATTTT
V gene: TRBV10-3
D gene: TRBD1
J gene: TRBJ1-5
clone size: few

CDR3 protein: CSVEDPSGSYEQYF
CDR3 DNA: TGCAGCGTTGAAGATCCGTCGGGTTCCTACGAGCAGTACTTC
V gene: TRBV29-1
D gene: -
J gene: TRBJ2-7
clone size: few

CDR3 protein: CASSSTVQGLTYEQYF
CDR3 DNA: TGTGCCAGCTCCTCGACGGTCCAGGGCCTTACCTACGAGCAGTACTTC
V gene: TRBV18
D gene: -
J gene: TRBJ2-7
clone size: -

CDR3 protein: CAIRLRYRKAGNEQFF
CDR3 DNA: TGTGCCATCCGTCTCAGGTACAGGAAAGCTGGCAATGAGCAGTTCTTC
V gene: TRBV10-3
D gene: -
J gene: TRBJ2-1
clone size: once

CDR3 protein: CASSLAQGLDTQYF
CDR3 DNA: TGCGCCAGCAGCTTGGCTCAGGGATTAGATACGCAGTATTTT
V gene: TRBV5-1
D gene: -
J gene: TRBJ2-3
clone size: -

CDR3 protein: CASSQERPGSSGNTIYF
CDR3 DNA: TGCGCCAGCAGCCAAGAGCGTCCGGGAAGCTCTGGAAACACCATATATTTT
V gene: TRBV4-3
D gene: -
J gene: TRBJ1-3
clone size: -

CDR3 protein: CASSEGVGEKLFF
CDR3 DNA: TGTGCCAGCAGTGAAGGGGTGGGGGAAAAACTGTTTTTT
V gene: TRBV6-1
D gene: -
J gene: TRBJ1-4
clone size: -

CDR3 protein: CASSLVLGRLSGANVLTF
CDR3 DNA: TGTGCCAGCAGCTTAGTATTGGGGAGGCTCTCTGGGGCCAACGTCCTGACTTTC
V gene: TRBV11-1
D gene: -
J gene: TRBJ2-6
clone size: -

CDR3 protein: CASSQEIASNTGELFF
CDR3 DNA: TGCGCCAGCAGCCAAGAAATCGCGTCGAACACCGGGGAGCTGTTTTTT
V gene: TRBV4-1
D gene: -
J gene: TRBJ2-2
clone size: -

CDR3 protein: CASSPAHYEQYF
CDR3 DNA: TGTGCCAGCAGTCCGGCCCACTACGAGCAGTACTTC
V gene: TRBV28
D gene: -
J gene: TRBJ2-7
clone size: -

CDR3 protein: CASSFRAGYTYEQYF
CDR3 DNA: TGTGCCAGCAGTTTCCGGGCGGGCTATACCTACGAGCAGTACTTC
V gene: TRBV27
D gene: -
J gene: TRBJ2-7
clone size: few

CDR3 protein: CASSEQVAKNIQYF
CDR3 DNA: TGTGCCAGCAGCGAACAAGTAGCCAAAAACATTCAGTACTTC
V gene: TRBV5-8
D gene: -
J gene: TRBJ2-4
clone size: -

CDR3 protein: CASSEILDLGDTGELFF
CDR3 DNA: TGTGCCAGCAGTGAAATATTGGATTTGGGAGACACCGGGGAGCTGTTTTTT
V gene: TRBV6-1
D gene: -
J gene: TRBJ2-2
clone size: -

CDR3 protein: CASSPPNYGYTF
CDR3 DNA: TGTGCCAGCAGTCCCCCGAACTATGGCTACACCTTC
V gene: TRBV2
D gene: -
J gene: TRBJ1-2
clone size: few

CDR3 protein: CASSLGQGGFEKLFF
CDR3 DNA: TGTGCCAGCAGTTTAGGACAGGGAGGATTTGAAAAACTGTTTTTT
V gene: TRBV28
D gene: TRBD1
J gene: TRBJ1-4
clone size: -

CDR3 protein: CASSLGPYNEQFF
CDR3 DNA: TGTGCCAGCAGCTTAGGCCCTTACAATGAGCAGTTCTTC
V gene: TRBV11-2
D gene: -
J gene: TRBJ2-1
clone size: -

CDR3 protein: CASSYTTGEQFF
CDR3 DNA: TGTGCCAGCAGTTACACAACGGGTGAGCAGTTCTTC
V gene: TRBV2
D gene: -
J gene: TRBJ2-1
clone size: few

CDR3 protein: CASSLLPYNEQFF
CDR3 DNA: TGTGCCAGCAGCTTACTACCATACAATGAGCAGTTCTTC
V gene: TRBV11-3
D gene: -
J gene: TRBJ2-1
clone size: -

CDR3 protein: CASSLQGDYGYTF
CDR3 DNA: TGCGCCAGCAGCCTACAGGGGGACTATGGCTACACCTTC
V gene: TRBV5-1
D gene: TRBD1
J gene: TRBJ1-2
clone size: -

CDR3 protein: CASRKGSGYEQYF
CDR3 DNA: TGTGCCAGCAGGAAGGGTTCAGGGTACGAGCAGTACTTC
V gene: TRBV28
D gene: -
J gene: TRBJ2-7
clone size: -

CDR3 protein: CASSPQGWTGSHGYTF
CDR3 DNA: TGTGCCAGCAGCCCACAGGGCTGGACAGGGTCCCATGGCTACACCTTC
V gene: TRBV5-5
D gene: TRBD1
J gene: TRBJ1-2
clone size: -

CDR3 protein: CASSLSAGNSYNEQFF
CDR3 DNA: TGCGCCAGCAGCCTGTCGGCGGGAAACTCCTACAATGAGCAGTTCTTC
V gene: TRBV4-3
D gene: -
J gene: TRBJ2-1
clone size: -

CDR3 protein: CASSPGPYNEQFF
CDR3 DNA: TGTGCCAGCAGCCCAGGGCCCTACAATGAGCAGTTCTTC
V gene: TRBV11-3
D gene: -
J gene: TRBJ2-1
clone size: -

CDR3 protein: CASSRGSISYEQYF
CDR3 DNA: TGTGCCAGCAGTCGGGGGTCCATCTCCTACGAGCAGTACTTC
V gene: TRBV6-5
D gene: -
J gene: TRBJ2-7
clone size: -

CDR3 protein: CASSSSASSYNEQFF
CDR3 DNA: TGCGCCAGCAGCTCTAGCGCGAGCTCCTACAATGAGCAGTTCTTC
V gene: TRBV5-1
D gene: -
J gene: TRBJ2-1
clone size: -

CDR3 protein: CASSAWGPNEKLFF
CDR3 DNA: TGTGCCAGCAGCGCGTGGGGGCCTAATGAAAAACTGTTTTTT
V gene: TRBV11-2
D gene: -
J gene: TRBJ1-4
clone size: -

CDR3 protein: CASSSEDRVEYTF
CDR3 DNA: TGCGCCAGCAGCTCCGAAGACAGGGTGGAATACACCTTC
V gene: TRBV5-1
D gene: TRBD1
J gene: TRBJ1-2
clone size: -

CDR3 protein: CASSEYDRIMTHEQYF
CDR3 DNA: TGTGCCAGCAGTGAATACGACAGGATCATGACCCACGAGCAGTACTTC
V gene: TRBV25-1
D gene: -
J gene: TRBJ2-7
clone size: -

CDR3 protein: CASSPNGGAKNTEAFF
CDR3 DNA: TGTGCCAGCAGCCCTAATGGGGGGGCCAAGAACACTGAAGCTTTCTTT
V gene: TRBV5-6
D gene: -
J gene: TRBJ1-1
clone size: -

CDR3 protein: CASSGGQGRREQYF
CDR3 DNA: TGTGCCAGCAGCGGGGGACAGGGGAGGAGGGAGCAGTACTTC
V gene: TRBV7-2
D gene: TRBD1
J gene: TRBJ2-7
clone size: few

CDR3 protein: CASSHGDGTYEQYF
CDR3 DNA: TGTGCCAGCTCCCACGGGGACGGAACCTACGAGCAGTACTTC
V gene: TRBV18
D gene: -
J gene: TRBJ2-7
clone size: -

CDR3 protein: CASRGTAIYSNQPQHF
CDR3 DNA: TGTGCCAGCAGAGGGACGGCTATCTATAGCAATCAGCCCCAGCATTTT
V gene: TRBV19
D gene: -
J gene: TRBJ1-5
clone size: -

CDR3 protein: CASSTALSYEQYF
CDR3 DNA: TGTGCCAGCAGTACAGCCCTCTCCTACGAGCAGTACTTC
V gene: TRBV2
D gene: -
J gene: TRBJ2-7
clone size: -

CDR3 protein: CASSPAGGTYSNQPQHF
CDR3 DNA: TGCGCCAGCAGCCCCGCCGGTGGGACATATAGCAATCAGCCCCAGCATTTT
V gene: TRBV5-1
D gene: -
J gene: TRBJ1-5
clone size: -

CDR3 protein: CASSSVPQPQHF
CDR3 DNA: TGTGCCAGCAGCTCAGTCCCCCAGCCCCAGCATTTT
V gene: TRBV7-9
D gene: -
J gene: TRBJ1-5
clone size: few

CDR3 protein: CAWSAMVLGGGRRAEAFF
CDR3 DNA: TGTGCCTGGAGTGCTATGGTTTTAGGAGGAGGGCGTCGCGCTGAAGCTTTCTTT
V gene: TRBV30
D gene: -
J gene: TRBJ1-1
clone size: many

CDR3 protein: CASSQSLSSVGYEQYF
CDR3 DNA: TGCGCCAGCAGCCAAAGTTTATCTAGCGTTGGTTACGAGCAGTACTTC
V gene: TRBV4-3
D gene: -
J gene: TRBJ2-7
clone size: -

CDR3 protein: CAWNKKNYEQYF
CDR3 DNA: TGTGCCTGGAACAAAAAAAACTACGAGCAGTACTTC
V gene: TRBV30
D gene: -
J gene: TRBJ2-7
clone size: once

CDR3 protein: CASSGQGLYEKLFF
CDR3 DNA: TGTGCCAGCAGTGGACAGGGGTTATATGAAAAACTGTTTTTT
V gene: TRBV6-1
D gene: TRBD1
J gene: TRBJ1-4
clone size: -

CDR3 protein: CATAGTGVEQYF
CDR3 DNA: TGTGCCACAGCCGGGACAGGGGTCGAGCAGTACTTC
V gene: TRBV10-3
D gene: TRBD1
J gene: TRBJ2-7
clone size: once

CDR3 protein: CASSPRGGDAGELFF
CDR3 DNA: TGTGCCAGCAGCCCGAGGGGAGGGGACGCCGGGGAGCTGTTTTTT
V gene: TRBV9
D gene: TRBD2
J gene: TRBJ2-2
clone size: -

CDR3 protein: CASSRKTGAESGYTF
CDR3 DNA: TGTGCCAGCAGCCGGAAGACAGGGGCGGAGAGTGGCTACACCTTC
V gene: TRBV5-8
D gene: TRBD1
J gene: TRBJ1-2
clone size: -

CDR3 protein: CASSPALGLEDTGELFF
CDR3 DNA: TGTGCCAGCAGCCCGGCCCTGGGGCTCGAGGACACCGGGGAGCTGTTTTTT
V gene: TRBV28
D gene: -
J gene: TRBJ2-2
clone size: few

CDR3 protein: CASSFDRGPSNQPQHF
CDR3 DNA: TGTGCCAGCAGCTTTGACAGGGGTCCTAGCAATCAGCCCCAGCATTTT
V gene: TRBV7-6
D gene: TRBD1
J gene: TRBJ1-5
clone size: -

CDR3 protein: CASSLSAGGSSGELFF
CDR3 DNA: TGTGCCAGCAGCCTCAGTGCCGGCGGGAGTTCCGGGGAGCTGTTTTTT
V gene: TRBV9
D gene: TRBD2
J gene: TRBJ2-2
clone size: few

CDR3 protein: CASSLPTGASSYNSPLHF
CDR3 DNA: TGTGCCAGCAGCTTACCCACAGGGGCGAGCTCCTATAATTCACCCCTCCACTTT
V gene: TRBV7-9
D gene: TRBD1
J gene: TRBJ1-6
clone size: -

CDR3 protein: CASSLGGGVETQYF
CDR3 DNA: TGTGCCAGCAGCTTGGGAGGGGGCGTGGAGACCCAGTACTTC
V gene: TRBV5-4
D gene: TRBD1
J gene: TRBJ2-5
clone size: few

CDR3 protein: CASSLGRGTTEAFF
CDR3 DNA: TGTGCCAGCAGTTTGGGTCGCGGGACAACTGAAGCTTTCTTT
V gene: TRBV28
D gene: -
J gene: TRBJ1-1
clone size: -

CDR3 protein: CASSERLLAKNIQYF
CDR3 DNA: TGTGCCAGCAGTGAGAGGTTGCTAGCCAAAAACATTCAGTACTTC
V gene: TRBV28
D gene: -
J gene: TRBJ2-4
clone size: few

CDR3 protein: CASSLTSGSNTEAFF
CDR3 DNA: TGCGCCAGCAGCCTTACTTCGGGATCGAACACTGAAGCTTTCTTT
V gene: TRBV4-3
D gene: -
J gene: TRBJ1-1
clone size: -